Here is one T cell receptor beta chain with its context. One end of the junction does not line up with germline, which may come from a read error. This record comes from a study of tumor-infiltrating lymphocytes in primary liver carcinoma. Across the whole study: Men as well as women, aged 30 to 69 years, made up the patients.

The CDR3 totals 14 residues. Germline CDR1 and CDR2: MNHEY and SMNVEV (reference sequence). Making TCR beta cDNA involved approximately 520 ng total RNA and a constant-region primer. Nested multiplex PCR, run for three rounds with slightly modified ARM-PCR, yielded TCR beta libraries. The first two PCR rounds, approximately 10 cycles each, used TRBV1-TRBV30 forward primers and a C-beta reverse primer. TCRdb re-derived calls from the multiplex PCR reads in MiXCR, one entry per CDR3 protein. The repertoire includes about 180,000 distinct CDR3 sequences, about 55% of them detected once, and approximately 70% sits in the top ten. Blood RNA was derived from unsorted whole blood, and germline DNA was extracted too.

J is TRBJ1-5 and V is TRBV27, with 10 bases that match TRBD1. The clonotype originates from a middle-aged man with primary liver carcinoma and hepatitis B virus infection. Sequencing was performed on peripheral blood. The CDR3, as DNA: TGTACCAGCAGCTGGGGACAGGGGTATCAGCCCCAGCATTTT. Translated, it gives CTSSWGQGYQPQHF.